This T cell receptor beta chain stems from a study of T-cell memory formation after mild COVID-19. Overall study findings and caveats: Later expanders leaned toward CD4+, whereas clones contracting from day 15 to 85 were balanced CD4/CD8.

A single record per CDR3 protein comes from TCRdb applying MiXCR to the 5' RACE reads. Of some 70,000 distinct CDR3 sequences listed, about a sixth are singletons. The germline CDR1 and CDR2 sequences are LGHNA and YSLEER. This CDR3 contains 15 residues. V dropped 1 base and J dropped 2; count of bases not matched to a gene: 5. As regards this clonotype: The antigen remains unidentified.

The clonotype was recovered from an adult woman who had mild COVID-19 (a few samples of this study predate the infection). Cell type and time point are not known. Sequencing was performed on PBMCs or a T cell subset sorted from them (not recorded which). The chain employs TRBV4-3 and TRBJ2-7; 7 bases fit TRBD1. CDR3 region: CASSQAHRGTYEQYF. CDR3 bases: TGCGCCAGCAGCCAAGCCCACAGGGGAACCTACGAGCAGTACTTC.